This T cell receptor beta chain was sequenced during a study of shared T cell receptors in the human thymus (dated by TCRdb to the early 2020s). For context, the study as a whole: The study examined how the human thymus generates shared, self-reactive T-cell receptor alpha chains.

The library was made by the immunoSEQ multiplex PCR assay. Not all clones reach the TCRdb copy of this immuneACCESS table, which keeps in-frame sequences only. Checked studies attribute under half of the gap to unresolved V genes and leave the rest unexplained. Within this sample are hundreds of thousands of clones, with 88% of them counted one time only. 0.0095% to 0.013% of the sample comes from the top ten. A note on this clone: It has no known antigen specificity. No much larger clone exists at a distance of one base, and base qualities are not known.

The CDR3 holds 15 amino acids from the cysteine to the phenylalanine. Kept here is only the CDR3 DNA, which spans 45 bases and is read in frame from base 1. Cut back by 0 bases and 2 bases, the V and J ends lie 9 bases apart. The germline V gene supplies CDR1 LGHNT and CDR2 FRNRAP. Another study also made use of these data, one on human thymus T cells. As the second publication notes: Donors were immunologically healthy infants undergoing open corrective cardiac surgery for congenital heart defects in Finland. Thymus tissue was collected as surgical resects that were removed during corrective cardiac surgery. Both the thymic and the peripheral blood repertoires appeared to show biased V and J gene segment usage. Highly overlapping thymic TCR repertoires among unrelated individuals were reported in the related research. The study described the TCR alpha and beta repertoires in under 10 infant thymus samples and a few matching peripheral blood samples. The infant donors were about 6 to 244 days old, and the cohort included roughly six males and two females. Thymocytes were mechanically released from the tissue and were stored as pellets of roughly 10-34 million cells at -70 degrees C. Genomic DNA was extracted from frozen cell pellets with a QIAsymphony instrument. Using the immunoSEQ multiplex PCR assay, the TCRB and TCRAD loci were amplified from a standardized quantity of quality-controlled genomic DNA. The amplicons spanned the V(D)J region and were long enough to cover the CDR3 and allow V and J genes to be identified. Amplicon sequencing was performed on an Illumina platform through the commercial immunoSEQ service. Primer bias and sequencing errors were corrected using previously described methods, and TCRAD and TCRB definitions followed the IMGT database. Analysis of the repertoires was done with immunoSEQ Analyzer 3.0 and VDJTools and included basic statistics, V/J segment usage, diversity estimates, rarefaction and pairwise overlap. Chao1, ChaoE, Efron-Thisted, Shannon and inverse Simpson indices were used to estimate diversity, which was also estimated on datasets down-sampled to the smallest sample. Repertoire overlap was assessed by strict matching of CDR3 nucleotide sequence, V gene and J gene, and clustering was done by Jaccard-based multidimensional scaling. On average, about 810,000 unique TCRB clonotypes were obtained from thymus samples, compared with some 84,000 from blood samples.

Specimen: thymocytes. The rearranged segments are TRBV12-5 and TRBJ2-3; the D gene is perhaps TRBD2, on 6 matching bases. The sequence derives from a boy less than two years old with a congenital heart defect. Donor details come from another sample of the same person, matched by shared clones. The CDR3 reads CASGLVRTTTDTQYF. DNA sequence: TGTGCTAGTGGTTTGGTCAGGACTACCACAGATACGCAGTATTTT.